These 16 T cell receptor beta chains were sequenced from one sample in a study of blood T cells in healthy people across ages (dated by TCRdb to about 2015). The library was produced with 5' RACE. The second PCR ran for roughly 7 to 11 cycles and used a J-beta primer mix along with a sample-barcoded 5' primer. TCRdb trimmed public reads at Q25 via fastp, called clones via MiXCR and kept in-frame beta chains. Each CDR3 protein appears once, grouped with its most common genes and DNA. Here the sample has 1.5 million to 2 million distinct CDR3 sequences; more than 35% occur a single time. The ten largest account for 20% to 25% of the sample. The sample taken for sequencing was blood. These TCRs come from a human donor in good health.

Written as DNA, the CDR3 is TGTGCCTGGAGTGAGTCTCCGGGGACCTACGAGCAGTACTTC. This translates into CAWSESPGTYEQYF. The V call is TRBV30, the J call TRBJ2-7; maybe TRBD2 (5 bases). Germline V gene lookup returns CDR1 GTSNPN and CDR2 SVGIG (reference sequence). CDR3 length: 14 residues. V was trimmed by 1 base and J by 2 bases, leaving 12 bases between them.

This clonotype was counted a few times. This chain links TRBV9 with TRBJ1-2; D may be TRBD1 (6 bases). The CDR3 runs 17 residues. V lost 1 base, J lost 5 bases, and 21 bases lay in between. Germline V gives CDR1 SGDLS, CDR2 YYNGEE. The CDR3 DNA reads as TGTGCCAGCAGCGTAACCGGGATGGCAGGGGCACCTTATGGCTACACCTTC. As protein: CASSVTGMAGAPYGYTF. Filled out from reference TRBV9 and TRBJ1-2, the complete variable domain reads DSGVTQTPKHLITATGQRVTLRCSPRSGDLSVYWYQQSLDQGLQFLIQYYNGEERAKGNILERFSAQQFPDLHSELNLSSLELGDSALYFCASSVTGMAGAPYGYTFGSGTRLTVV.

The chain recombines TRBV10-3 with TRBJ2-7; 7 bases match TRBD1. V was clipped by 8 bases and J by 6 bases; unmatched bases: 13. CDR1 ENHRY and CDR2 SYGVKD come from the germline V gene. CDR3 length equals 14 residues. The DNA for the CDR3 is TGTGCCATCGGAAAGGAAATGCAGGGGGTCGAGCAGTACTTC. It specifies CAIGKEMQGVEQYF.

This chain connects TRBV3-1 to TRBJ1-4; the match to TRBD1 covers 7 bases. The V gene's germline CDR1 is LGHDT and CDR2 YNNKEL (reference sequence). The CDR3 totals 15 residues. The trim removed 6 bases at V and 3 bases at J, leaving 7 bases unmatched. The CDR3 coding sequence is TGTGCCAGCAGGCGCCGGACAGGATCTAATGAAAAACTGTTTTTT. Translated, it gives CASRRRTGSNEKLFF.

The chain employs TRBV7-2 and TRBJ1-1; D perhaps matches TRBD1 (5 bases). The V end lost 5 bases, the J end lost 1 base, and 14 bases lay between the germline ends. Germline V gene sequence: CDR1 SGHTA, CDR2 FQGNSA. This CDR3 spans 15 amino acids. CDR3 in DNA: TGTGCCAGCAGCCCCCCACCTCAGGGGAACACTGAAGCTTTCTTT. This gives the protein CASSPPPQGNTEAFF.

V gene TRBV5-1 combines with J gene TRBJ2-7; 7 bases agree with TRBD1. The ends lost 1 base at V and 5 bases at J; junction bases unmatched: 9. The CDR3 length is 15 residues. The germline V gene encodes CDR1 SGHRS and CDR2 YFSETQ. CDR3 sequence: CASSLNEGALNEQYF. In DNA form, the CDR3 reads TGCGCCAGCAGCTTGAATGAGGGGGCGTTAAACGAGCAGTACTTC. Full variable domain (outside the CDR3, taken from reference TRBV5-1 and TRBJ2-7): KAGVTQTPRYLIKTRGQQVTLSCSPISGHRSVSWYQQTPGQGLQFLFEYFSETQRNKGNFPGRFSGRQFSNSRSEMNVSTLELGDSALYLCASSLNEGALNEQYFGPGTRLTVT.

This chain joins TRBV7-2 and TRBJ2-3; D is possibly TRBD2 (7 bases). Germline CDR1 and CDR2: SGHTA and FQGNSA. The CDR3 runs to 16 residues. Trimming shortened V by 3 bases and J by 2 bases, and 15 bases separated the two germline ends. The CDR3 loop reads CASSLGRGLYTDTQYF. CDR3 DNA sequence: TGTGCCAGCAGCTTGGGGCGGGGGCTTTACACAGATACGCAGTATTTT.

The rearrangement joins TRBV10-3 to TRBJ2-2; D is unresolved. Germline assignment: CDR1 ENHRY and CDR2 SYGVKD. The CDR3 runs 14 residues. The V end was cut by 6 bases, the J end by 6 bases, with 14 bases between. CDR3 in amino acids: CAISLLDKSGELFF. In DNA, the CDR3 is TGTGCCATCAGCCTACTCGACAAGTCCGGGGAGCTGTTTTTT.

The gene calls are TRBV4-1 and TRBJ1-1; D is unclear. Germline assignment: CDR1 MGHRA and CDR2 YSYEKL. The CDR3 is made up of 14 amino acids. V was pared by 4 bases and J by 8 bases, with 17 bases between. CDR3 in DNA: TGCGCCAGCAGCCCTAGCACAAGGGCGGGCGAAGCTTTCTTT. It specifies CASSPSTRAGEAFF.

This clonotype was recorded at least ten times. This chain joins TRBV18 and TRBJ2-3; 9 bases line up with TRBD2. CDR1 and CDR2 (germline): KGHSH, LQKENI. The CDR3 has 15 residues. Trimming at V came to 6 bases and at J to 2 bases, leaving 6 bases not matched to a gene. This chain's CDR3 is CASSTQRGATDTQYF. Written as DNA, the CDR3 is TGTGCCAGCTCCACCCAGCGGGGGGCCACAGATACGCAGTATTTT.

This rearrangement joins TRBV7-8 to TRBJ1-5; weak D call: TRBD1 (5 bases). Germline CDR1 is SGHVS and CDR2 is FQNEAQ. V was cut by 0 bases and J by 2 bases, with 11 bases left in between. The CDR3 contains 16 residues. CDR3 region: CASSLAGVGGNQPQHF. The CDR3 DNA reads as TGTGCCAGCAGCTTAGCGGGGGTAGGGGGCAATCAGCCCCAGCATTTT.

This clonotype was observed a few times. The chain carries TRBV4-3 and TRBJ1-2; possible D gene TRBD1, 6 bases. Germline V gives CDR1 LGHNA, CDR2 YSLEER. The CDR3 consists of 14 residues. V was trimmed by 1 base and J by 8 bases, leaving 14 bases between them. DNA of the CDR3: TGCGCCAGCAGCCAAGGAGGGGGACGCCAAGGCTACACCTTC. Protein product: CASSQGGGRQGYTF.

This clonotype was observed a handful of times. The V and J genes are TRBV20-1 and TRBJ1-2; D remains unclear. Looked up from germline, CDR1 is DFQATT and CDR2 is SNEGSKA (reference sequence). CDR3 length equals 12 residues. Trimming shortened V by 4 bases and J by 4 bases, and 10 bases separated the two germline ends. The DNA of the CDR3 is TGCAGTGCTACGGTCGGGAGCTATGGCTACACCTTC. Amino acids: CSATVGSYGYTF.

The chain recombines TRBV29-1 with TRBJ1-2, with D possibly matching TRBD1 (6 bases). Germline values: CDR1 SQVTM, CDR2 ANQGSEA. The CDR3 spans 12 residues. Trimming shortened V by 1 base and J by 8 bases, and 11 bases separated the two germline ends. The DNA for the CDR3 is TGCAGCGTTGAAGGTCCAGGGGACGGCTACACCTTC. Protein sequence: CSVEGPGDGYTF.

The rearrangement uses TRBV7-2 and TRBJ2-1; the D is unclear. The CDR3 is 15 amino acids. Germline CDR1 is SGHTA and CDR2 is FQGNSA. V lost 5 bases, J lost 9 bases, and 20 bases lay in between. The CDR3 protein is CASSAPGPSITEQFF. The DNA for the CDR3 is TGTGCCAGCAGCGCACCGGGTCCATCGATCACTGAGCAGTTCTTC.

The V call is TRBV19, the J call TRBJ1-2; perhaps TRBD1 as D (5 bases). The V and J ends lost 1 base and 4 bases respectively, with 7 bases between them. The CDR3 runs 13 residues. Germline V gene sequence: CDR1 LNHDA, CDR2 SQIVND (reference sequence). The DNA of the CDR3 is TGTGCCAGTAGTATAGCGACAGCCTATGGCTACACCTTC. Its translation is CASSIATAYGYTF.